These T cell receptor beta chains were read from a single sample in a study of OX40 agonist ivuxolimab in advanced cancers. Clones were sequenced by immunoSEQ multiplex PCR, and TCRdb holds only the in-frame ones, with some missing. The table lists tens of thousands of clones, about 90% of them singletons. The sample was CD4+ or CD8+ T cells sorted from blood, taken in a trial of the OX40 agonist ivuxolimab. These receptors were obtained from an adult with an advanced solid tumor such as melanoma, head and neck, liver or kidney cancer. CDR3s include the opening cysteine and the closing phenylalanine or tryptophan. Fields, in order: CDR3 protein, CDR3 DNA, CDR3 length, clone size, D gene, J gene, V gene. The D gene is left open where the match is weak. A row's size may be missing; if present it is once, few, many or a size class.

CDR3 protein: CASSRGPLEGYTF
CDR3 DNA: TGTGCCAGCAGCCGGGGCCCTTTGGAGGGCTACACCTTC
CDR3 length: 13
clone size: -
D gene: -
J gene: TRBJ1-2
V gene: TRBV7-2

CDR3 protein: CASRMTLLGQPQHF
CDR3 DNA: TGTGCCAGCAGGATGACTTTATTAGGTCAGCCCCAGCATTTT
CDR3 length: 14
clone size: -
D gene: -
J gene: TRBJ1-5
V gene: TRBV28

CDR3 protein: CASSVFGGDEQYF
CDR3 DNA: TGTGCCAGCAGCGTCTTCGGGGGTGACGAGCAGTACTTC
CDR3 length: 13
clone size: -
D gene: -
J gene: TRBJ2-7
V gene: TRBV11-2

CDR3 protein: CASSQDSNYGYTF
CDR3 DNA: TGTGCCAGCAGTCAGGACTCAAACTATGGCTACACCTTC
CDR3 length: 13
clone size: -
D gene: -
J gene: TRBJ1-2
V gene: TRBV2

CDR3 protein: CASSHGTVGGYTF
CDR3 DNA: TGTGCCAGCAGCCATGGGACTGTGGGGGGCTACACCTTC
CDR3 length: 13
clone size: -
D gene: -
J gene: TRBJ1-2
V gene: TRBV5-4

CDR3 protein: CASSQVVGGIYNEQFF
CDR3 DNA: TGTGCCAGCAGCCAAGTAGTGGGGGGGATCTACAATGAGCAGTTCTTC
CDR3 length: 16
clone size: once
D gene: TRBD2
J gene: TRBJ2-1
V gene: TRBV4-2

CDR3 protein: CASSQATGAVNTEAFF
CDR3 DNA: TGTGCCAGCAGCCAAGCGACAGGGGCAGTGAACACTGAAGCTTTCTTT
CDR3 length: 16
clone size: -
D gene: TRBD1
J gene: TRBJ1-1
V gene: TRBV4-2

CDR3 protein: CASSQESARTPTSEAFF
CDR3 DNA: TGCGCCAGCAGCCAAGAATCGGCCCGAACACCCACATCTGAAGCTTTCTTT
CDR3 length: 17
clone size: -
D gene: -
J gene: TRBJ1-1
V gene: TRBV4-1

CDR3 protein: CASSQGPQRGTDTQYF
CDR3 DNA: TGCGCCAGCAGCCAAGGGCCCCAGAGGGGCACAGATACGCAGTATTTT
CDR3 length: 16
clone size: -
D gene: -
J gene: TRBJ2-3
V gene: TRBV4-1

CDR3 protein: CASSPYKGLGNQPQHF
CDR3 DNA: TGTGCCAGCAGCCCCTACAAAGGGTTAGGCAATCAGCCCCAGCATTTT
CDR3 length: 16
clone size: -
D gene: -
J gene: TRBJ1-5
V gene: TRBV27

CDR3 protein: CASSRRQPGVTEAFF
CDR3 DNA: TGTGCCAGCAGCCGAAGACAGCCCGGAGTCACTGAAGCTTTCTTT
CDR3 length: 15
clone size: -
D gene: -
J gene: TRBJ1-1
V gene: TRBV5-6

CDR3 protein: CASSQQKGHQPQHF
CDR3 DNA: TGCGCCAGCAGTCAGCAGAAGGGGCATCAGCCCCAGCATTTT
CDR3 length: 14
clone size: once
D gene: -
J gene: TRBJ1-5
V gene: TRBV23-1

CDR3 protein: CASSFTGGYTEAFF
CDR3 DNA: TGTGCCAGCAGTTTTACAGGGGGGTACACTGAAGCTTTCTTT
CDR3 length: 14
clone size: few
D gene: TRBD1
J gene: TRBJ1-1
V gene: TRBV6-5

CDR3 protein: CASSLEGPGNYGYTF
CDR3 DNA: TGTGCCAGCAGCTTGGAGGGGCCTGGGAACTATGGCTACACCTTC
CDR3 length: 15
clone size: -
D gene: -
J gene: TRBJ1-2
V gene: TRBV5-4

CDR3 protein: CASSFGPQETQYF
CDR3 DNA: TGCGCCAGCAGCTTCGGGCCTCAAGAGACCCAGTACTTC
CDR3 length: 13
clone size: -
D gene: -
J gene: TRBJ2-5
V gene: TRBV5-1

CDR3 protein: CASSENGQVYGYTF
CDR3 DNA: TGTGCCAGCAGTGAAAATGGCCAGGTTTATGGCTACACCTTC
CDR3 length: 14
clone size: -
D gene: -
J gene: TRBJ1-2
V gene: TRBV2

CDR3 protein: CASSLAGVTGELFF
CDR3 DNA: TGTGCCAGCAGCCTAGCGGGAGTAACCGGGGAGCTGTTTTTT
CDR3 length: 14
clone size: -
D gene: TRBD2
J gene: TRBJ2-2
V gene: TRBV6-1

CDR3 protein: CASSPNRDRGRNEQFF
CDR3 DNA: TGTGCCAGCAGCCCAAACCGGGACAGGGGTCGGAATGAGCAGTTCTTC
CDR3 length: 16
clone size: -
D gene: TRBD1
J gene: TRBJ2-1
V gene: TRBV7-2

CDR3 protein: CASSFRGGPFGTQPQHF
CDR3 DNA: TGTGCCAGCTCCTTCCGGGGCGGTCCCTTCGGGACTCAGCCCCAGCATTTT
CDR3 length: 17
clone size: -
D gene: -
J gene: TRBJ1-5
V gene: TRBV7-2

CDR3 protein: CASSDPGPTGNTIYF
CDR3 DNA: TGTGCCAGCAGTGATCCGGGACCCACCGGAAACACCATATATTTT
CDR3 length: 15
clone size: -
D gene: -
J gene: TRBJ1-3
V gene: TRBV6-1

CDR3 protein: CASSIVAGDPLETQYF
CDR3 DNA: TGTGCCAGTAGTATAGTAGCGGGAGACCCGTTAGAGACCCAGTACTTC
CDR3 length: 16
clone size: -
D gene: TRBD2
J gene: TRBJ2-5
V gene: TRBV19

CDR3 protein: CSGGGFDTDTQYF
CDR3 DNA: TGCAGCGGCGGGGGATTCGACACAGATACGCAGTATTTT
CDR3 length: 13
clone size: -
D gene: TRBD2
J gene: TRBJ2-3
V gene: TRBV29-1

CDR3 protein: CASSLNGPSEKLFF
CDR3 DNA: TGCGCCAGCAGCTTAAACGGCCCTAGTGAAAAACTGTTTTTT
CDR3 length: 14
clone size: -
D gene: -
J gene: TRBJ1-4
V gene: TRBV5-1

CDR3 protein: CASSPDSPTQQYF
CDR3 DNA: TGTGCCAGTAGTCCCGACTCCCCCACGCAGCAGTACTTC
CDR3 length: 13
clone size: -
D gene: -
J gene: TRBJ2-7
V gene: TRBV19

CDR3 protein: CASTSPGEPNTQYF
CDR3 DNA: TGCGCCAGCACTTCACCAGGGGAGCCTAATACGCAGTATTTT
CDR3 length: 14
clone size: -
D gene: -
J gene: TRBJ2-3
V gene: TRBV5-1

CDR3 protein: CASSVAPSTYEQYF
CDR3 DNA: TGTGCCAGCAGCGTAGCCCCGAGCACCTACGAGCAGTACTTC
CDR3 length: 14
clone size: -
D gene: -
J gene: TRBJ2-7
V gene: TRBV9

CDR3 protein: CSVGLGYGYTF
CDR3 DNA: TGCAGCGTTGGGTTGGGCTATGGCTACACCTTC
CDR3 length: 11
clone size: -
D gene: -
J gene: TRBJ1-2
V gene: TRBV29-1

CDR3 protein: CASSDGYYGYTF
CDR3 DNA: TGTGCCAGCAGTGACGGGTACTATGGCTACACCTTC
CDR3 length: 12
clone size: -
D gene: -
J gene: TRBJ1-2
V gene: TRBV6-4

CDR3 protein: CASSYPASTYGYTF
CDR3 DNA: TGTGCCAGCAGTTATCCAGCATCAACCTATGGCTACACCTTC
CDR3 length: 14
clone size: -
D gene: -
J gene: TRBJ1-2
V gene: TRBV28

CDR3 protein: CASSTGGNQETQYF
CDR3 DNA: TGTGCCAGTAGTACCGGAGGCAACCAAGAGACCCAGTACTTC
CDR3 length: 14
clone size: -
D gene: -
J gene: TRBJ2-5
V gene: TRBV19

CDR3 protein: CASSADGRAYEQYF
CDR3 DNA: TGTGCCAGCAGTGCCGATGGGAGAGCCTACGAGCAGTACTTC
CDR3 length: 14
clone size: -
D gene: -
J gene: TRBJ2-7
V gene: TRBV27